This passage covers 10 T cell receptor beta chains from one sample sequenced in a study of T cells after posttransplantation cyclophosphamide. Sequenced by immunoSEQ multiplex PCR; TCRdb stores in-frame clones only, minus some. The sample includes fewer than 7,000 clones, roughly 79% of them seen just once. Sequenced material: memory CD4+ T cells sorted from blood. These receptor sequences come from a woman in her forties or fifties in good health and a related stem cell transplant donor.

V gene TRBV27 combines with J gene TRBJ2-5; D is unclear. The CDR3 loop spans 14 amino acids. V dropped 5 bases and J dropped 2 bases, with 12 bases sitting between them. The V gene's germline CDR1 is MNHEY and CDR2 SMNVEV (reference sequence). The CDR3 sequence is CASSPPWRQETQYF. The CDR3 coding sequence is TGTGCCAGCAGTCCCCCCTGGCGGCAAGAGACCCAGTACTTC.

This clone is termed medium-sized. The chain uses TRBV28 and TRBJ1-4; possibly TRBD1 for D (6 bases). The V end lost 2 bases, the J end lost 8 bases, and 21 bases lay between the germline ends. CDR3 length: 17 residues. Per germline, CDR1 MDHEN and CDR2 SYDVKM. The CDR3 loop reads CASSLLFPGQGIEKLFF. The DNA of the CDR3 is TGTGCCAGCAGTTTACTCTTTCCTGGGCAGGGGATCGAAAAACTGTTTTTT.

The chain recombines TRBV11-2 with TRBJ1-3; 7 nucleotides line up with TRBD1. V lost 0 bases, J lost 0 bases, and 2 bases stayed unmatched. Germline V gene sequence: CDR1 SGHAT, CDR2 FQNNGV. CDR3 length: 16 residues. This chain's CDR3 is CASSLDQGGSGNTIYF. CDR3 DNA sequence: TGTGCCAGCAGCTTAGACCAGGGGGGCTCTGGAAACACCATATATTTT.

The chain carries TRBV10-3 and TRBJ2-3; 8 nucleotides line up with TRBD1. Trimming cost V 3 bases and J 5 bases; bases outside gene matches: 4. CDR1 is ENHRY and CDR2 is SYGVKD in the germline V gene. The length of the CDR3 is 14 residues. CDR3 in amino acids: CAISEGTGRDTQYF. As DNA, the CDR3 is TGTGCCATCAGTGAAGGGACAGGCAGAGATACGCAGTATTTT.

The V call is TRBV2, the J call TRBJ1-1, with 9 bases that match TRBD1. The junction had 5 bases not matched to a gene; V was cut back by 10 bases and J by 5 bases. Germline-derived CDR1 and CDR2 are SNHLY and FYNNEI. The CDR3 length is 12 residues. In DNA form, the CDR3 reads TGTGCCACCAACAGGGGGCAAACTGAAGCTTTCTTT. This sequence encodes CATNRGQTEAFF.

V gene TRBV10-3 combines with J gene TRBJ2-3; 14 bases match TRBD2. Per the germline V gene, CDR1 is ENHRY and CDR2 is SYGVKD. This CDR3 is built from 20 residues. V gave up 8 bases and J gave up 0 bases; unmatched junction bases: 16. CDR3 DNA sequence: TGTGCCATCGGCAAAAACGAGGGACTAGCGGGAGACCCTAGCACAGATACGCAGTATTTT. Translation: CAIGKNEGLAGDPSTDTQYF.

J is TRBJ2-6 and V is TRBV7-2; 12 bases are a match to TRBD1. Germline V gene lookup returns CDR1 SGHTA and CDR2 FQGNSA. Unmatched junction bases numbered 4, after V lost 1 base and J lost 3 bases. The CDR3 contains 18 residues. The CDR3 nucleotides are TGTGCCAGCAGCTTAGTTGGGACAGGGGGCCTTGGGGCCAACGTCCTGACTTTC. Translating it yields CASSLVGTGGLGANVLTF. Full variable domain (rest looked up from reference TRBV7-2 and TRBJ2-6): GAGVSQSPSNKVTEKGKDVELRCDPISGHTALYWYRQSLGQGLEFLIYFQGNSAPDKSGLPSDRFSAERTGGSVSTLTIQRTQQEDSAVYLCASSLVGTGGLGANVLTFGAGSRLTVL.

The chain recombines TRBV18 with TRBJ1-3; TRBD1 matches 11 bases. V lost 10 bases, J lost 2 bases, and 7 bases stayed unmatched. The CDR3 is made up of 15 amino acids. The germline V gene has CDR1 KGHSH and CDR2 LQKENI. The CDR3 coding sequence is TGTGCCACCAATCCGGGACAGGGGGCTGGAAACACCATATATTTT. Translating gives CATNPGQGAGNTIYF.

This chain links TRBV7-9 with TRBJ2-5; possibly TRBD2 for D (6 bases). The CDR3 covers 13 residues. The germline gives CDR1 SEHNR, CDR2 FQNEAQ (reference sequence). V shed 1 base and J shed 5 bases, with 8 bases lying between them. Written as DNA, the CDR3 is TGTGCCAGCAGCTTAGTGGGGACTGAGACCCAGTACTTC. Translated, it gives CASSLVGTETQYF.

V is TRBV18 and J is TRBJ2-5; D remains unclear. The CDR3 spans 14 residues. Trimming took 5 bases from V and 1 from J, leaving 11 bases between them. The germline gives CDR1 KGHSH, CDR2 LQKENI. The CDR3 protein is CASSKNTAQETQYF. In nucleotides, the CDR3 is TGTGCCAGCTCAAAAAACACCGCCCAAGAGACCCAGTACTTC.